This is a list of T cell receptor beta chains from one sample in a study of early stage breast cancer tumors. Measured with immunoSEQ multiplex PCR; TCRdb has only the in-frame clones, and not every one. Here the sample spans 9,700 or so clones, roughly 79% being singletons. Input material: normal breast tissue next to the tumor. The receptor set was obtained from a person aged 40 to 49 with breast cancer. Each CDR3 is given with its conserved first and last residue. D genes are given only for firm matches.

v_call	d_call	j_call	cdr3_aa
TRBV7-2	.	TRBJ2-5	CASSLGSYLTYF
TRBV5-8	.	TRBJ1-5	CASSLRHFNQPQHF
TRBV25-1	.	TRBJ2-5	CASSASGRDAETQYF
TRBV5-4	.	TRBJ2-7	CASSLAGSHEQYF
TRBV6-1	.	TRBJ1-5	CASTERDSQPQHF
TRBV18	.	TRBJ2-2	CASSRSDTGELFF
TRBV4-1	TRBD1	TRBJ2-1	CASSLQGGTGSFREQFF
TRBV30	TRBD2	TRBJ2-1	CAWEGLAGGNEQFF
TRBV7-2	.	TRBJ1-2	CASSLERTDYGYTF
TRBV29-1	.	TRBJ1-5	CSVEESVNQPQHF
TRBV5-1	TRBD2	TRBJ2-7	CASSPSGIDYEQYF
TRBV19	TRBD1	TRBJ1-2	CASSVTGEDLYGYTF
TRBV11-3	TRBD2	TRBJ2-7	CASSSGTSGFSYEQYF
TRBV4-1	.	TRBJ1-6	CASSPLGSGPLHF
TRBV5-1	TRBD1	TRBJ1-1	CASSTQDRGSTEAFF
TRBV30	.	TRBJ2-7	CAWNRAGGGQYF
TRBV11-1	.	TRBJ2-1	CASSTQTHEQFF